The 27 T cell receptor beta chains below come from one sample, sequenced in a study of regulatory dendritic cells for organ transplantation. Sequencing was performed with immunoSEQ multiplex PCR; in TCRdb, only in-frame clones are kept and a portion is missing. The table lists 4,500 to 6,500 clones, 63% of them singletons. The sequencing sample was made of memory CD8+ T cells from blood. The subset: CD45RO+ memory T cells. The source of these receptors is a human donor in good health.

The rearrangement joins TRBV2 to TRBJ2-7, with D perhaps matching TRBD2 (5 bases). This CDR3 has 15 amino acids. The V gene lost 7 bases and the J gene lost 2 bases, with 18 bases spanning the gap. CDR1 is SNHLY and CDR2 is FYNNEI in the germline V gene. The DNA for the CDR3 is TGTGCCAGCAAGGCGAGGGCAGACCGGACCTACGAGCAGTACTTC. Its protein is CASKARADRTYEQYF.

The rearrangement joins TRBV10-3 to TRBJ1-5; D possibly corresponds to TRBD1 (6 bases). Trimming stripped 4 bases from V and 1 base from J, with 8 bases between. The V gene's germline CDR1 is ENHRY and CDR2 SYGVKD. This CDR3 spans 14 amino acids. The DNA of the CDR3 is TGTGCCATCAGTGTGGGGGCCAGCAATCAGCCCCAGCATTTT. Its translation is CAISVGASNQPQHF.

V usage is TRBV9 and J usage is TRBJ2-1; D may be TRBD2 (5 bases). This CDR3 spans 13 amino acids. CDR1 is SGDLS and CDR2 is YYNGEE in the germline V gene. V lost 4 bases, J lost 4 bases, and 9 bases lay in between. DNA for the CDR3: TGTGCCAGCAGCCCAGAGGGTTACAATGAGCAGTTCTTC. It encodes CASSPEGYNEQFF.

This clone was seen once. This rearrangement joins TRBV5-1 to TRBJ2-1, with 8 bases that match TRBD2. The V and J ends lost 6 bases and 4 bases, in that order; junction bases with no gene match: 6. This CDR3 region has 14 residues. Germline V gene data show CDR1 as SGHRS and CDR2 as YFSETQ. The CDR3 here is CASTPGGGYNEQFF. The CDR3 region has the DNA TGCGCCAGCACTCCCGGGGGGGGATACAATGAGCAGTTCTTC.

The chain employs TRBV27 and TRBJ1-6; 7 bases agree with TRBD1. Germline-derived CDR1 and CDR2 are MNHEY and SMNVEV (reference sequence). CDR3 length: 17 amino acids. The J segment lost 3 bases and the V segment lost 6 bases, leaving 11 bases of the junction unmatched. CDR3 loop: CASSLQTRDSYNSPLHF. In DNA form, the CDR3 reads TGTGCCAGCAGCCTTCAAACCCGGGACAGCTATAATTCACCCCTCCACTTT.

Remarks on this clone: Just one base apart from a much larger clone, this may be a read error. Within the sample, other DNA sequences also encode this same CDR3. The V gene is TRBV11-2, the J gene TRBJ1-6; 8 bases match TRBD1. V was clipped by 5 bases and J by 7 bases; unmatched bases: 7. Germline lookup yields CDR1 SGHAT and CDR2 FQNNGV. The CDR3 has 15 residues. CDR3 nucleotides: TGTGCCAGCAGCCCCGGGACAGGAAGAAATTCACCCCTCCACTTT. It yields the protein CASSPGTGRNSPLHF.

This clone was recorded a few times. V and J are TRBV7-6 and TRBJ1-1, with D maybe TRBD1 (5 bases). Trimming left V 4 bases short and J 1 base short, with 10 bases between. Germline CDR1 is SGHVS and CDR2 is FNYEAQ. CDR3 length: 14 amino acids. The CDR3 DNA is TGTGCCAGCAGCTCGCCGGGGGAGAACACTGAAGCTTTCTTT. It yields the protein CASSSPGENTEAFF.

To note about this clone: Additional DNA sequences in this sample encode the identical CDR3. The V call is TRBV10-3, the J call TRBJ1-1; no clear D. The CDR3 is 13 residues long. The germline V and J ends were trimmed by 2 bases and 3 bases, with 7 bases remaining between them. The germline V gene has CDR1 ENHRY and CDR2 SYGVKD. The CDR3 is CAISELLHTEAFF. The CDR3 coding sequence is TGTGCCATCAGTGAGCTTCTTCACACTGAAGCTTTCTTT.

The genes are TRBV6-5 and TRBJ2-7, with 11 bases that match TRBD1. This CDR3 has 16 residues. Per the germline V gene, CDR1 is MNHEY and CDR2 is SVGAGI. J was trimmed by 5 bases and V by 2 bases; bases with no gene match: 8. Here the CDR3 reads CASSYRRTGGRNEQYF. The CDR3 DNA sequence: TGTGCCAGCAGTTACCGGCGGACAGGGGGCCGAAACGAGCAGTACTTC.

V is TRBV21-1 and J is TRBJ1-1; TRBD1 is taken as the D call from the table, unchecked against the DNA. TRBV21-1 is classified as a pseudogene. CDR3 length equals 15 residues. The CDR3 is CASSPGGQGNTEAFF. The CDR3 DNA reads as TGTGCCAGCAGCCCTGGGGGACAGGGTAACACTGAAGCTTTCTTT.

This sequence joins TRBV6-4 and TRBJ2-3; 8 bases are a match to TRBD2. This CDR3 region has 14 residues. CDR1 is MRHNA and CDR2 is SNTAGT in the germline V gene. The ends lost 3 bases at V and 1 base at J; junction bases unmatched: 0. The CDR3 reads CASSERGGTDTQYF. The CDR3 DNA sequence: TGTGCCAGCAGTGAGCGGGGGGGCACAGATACGCAGTATTTT.

The V and J genes are TRBV6-1 and TRBJ1-6; D is perhaps TRBD1 (6 bases). V lost 4 bases and J 0 bases, leaving 13 bases between the germline ends. Germline V gene data show CDR1 as MNHNS and CDR2 as SASEGT. The CDR3 totals 17 residues. DNA of the CDR3: TGTGCCAGCAGTGCCCTTGGACAGAGCTCCTATAATTCACCCCTCCACTTT. The encoded protein is CASSALGQSSYNSPLHF.

V and J are TRBV6-1 and TRBJ2-7, with 11 bases aligning to TRBD2. J was trimmed by 2 bases and V by 3 bases; bases with no gene match: 12. Germline CDR1 is MNHNS and CDR2 is SASEGT. CDR3 size: 18 residues. Here the CDR3 DNA reads TGTGCCAGCAGTGATCCTGCTAGCGGGGGGCCTCGGACCTACGAGCAGTACTTC. Its translation is CASSDPASGGPRTYEQYF.

The chain is built from TRBV7-8 and TRBJ1-5; D ambiguous. Per the germline V gene, CDR1 is SGHVS and CDR2 is FQNEAQ. The CDR3 sequence is 16 residues long. Trimming removed 5 bases from V and 1 base from J, with 15 bases in between. CDR3 region: CASSAPPGGSNQPQHF. CDR3 DNA: TGTGCCAGCAGCGCGCCGCCGGGAGGGAGCAATCAGCCCCAGCATTTT.

V gene TRBV29-1 combines with J gene TRBJ2-1; maybe TRBD2 (6 bases). V lost 3 bases to trimming and J lost 7 bases, with 16 bases between them. Germline V gene data show CDR1 as SQVTM and CDR2 as ANQGSEA. CDR3 length: 14 residues. CDR3: CSVERLGSFNEQFF. CDR3 coding DNA: TGCAGCGTTGAGCGACTAGGGAGTTTTAATGAGCAGTTCTTC.

Points on this clone: A read error may produce the germline difference seen at one junction end. J is TRBJ1-2 and V is TRBV4-1, with a tentative D call TRBD1 (6 bases). Germline V gives CDR1 MGHRA, CDR2 YSYEKL. The CDR3 has 14 amino acids. The DNA of the CDR3 is TGTGCCAGCAGCCCCCTCGGGACAAGCTATGGCTACACCTTC. Its translation: CASSPLGTSYGYTF.

The rearrangement uses TRBV27 and TRBJ2-7; no definite D call. Trimming left V 1 base short and J 2 bases short, with 12 bases between. CDR1 and CDR2 from the germline V gene are MNHEY and SMNVEV (reference sequence). The CDR3 loop spans 15 amino acids. The CDR3 region is CASSLYRISTYEQYF. For the CDR3, the DNA is TGTGCCAGCAGTTTATATAGAATTTCAACCTACGAGCAGTACTTC.

The chain uses TRBV27 and TRBJ2-1; TRBD2 agrees at 9 bases. J lost 7 bases, V lost 3 bases, and 7 bases had no gene match. The CDR3 is made up of 15 amino acids. The germline gives CDR1 MNHEY, CDR2 SMNVEV (reference sequence). Here the CDR3 reads CASSLGRGGLNEQFF. The CDR3 bases are TGTGCCAGCAGTTTGGGGCGGGGGGGCCTTAATGAGCAGTTCTTC.

The chain links TRBV9 to TRBJ2-2; maybe TRBD1 (6 bases). Germline V gene sequence: CDR1 SGDLS, CDR2 YYNGEE. V lost 0 bases and J lost 4, with 13 bases in between. The CDR3 consists of 16 residues. The CDR3 bases are TGTGCCAGCAGCGTAGTAGCCAGGGGTGGCACCGGGGAGCTGTTTTTT. Translation: CASSVVARGGTGELFF.

The rearrangement uses TRBV7-9 and TRBJ1-2, with TRBD1 matching 7 bases. CDR3 length equals 16 residues. The germline V gene encodes CDR1 SEHNR and CDR2 FQNEAQ (reference sequence). V lost 3 bases, J lost 0 bases, and 7 bases stayed unmatched. CDR3 in amino acids: CASSLTGFEPNYGYTF. In nucleotides, the CDR3 is TGTGCCAGCAGCTTGACAGGGTTTGAGCCTAACTATGGCTACACCTTC.

This clone appeared a few times. The CDR3 DNA reads TGCGCCAGCAGCTCGGATTCCGGGACTAGGGAGAAAGGCGCCTACGAGCAGTACTTC. It yields the protein CASSSDSGTREKGAYEQYF. The genes are TRBV5-1 and TRBJ2-7; 8 positions match TRBD2. With 3 bases clipped from V and 2 bases from J, the junction kept 19 bases outside the gene matches. Germline CDR1 is SGHRS and CDR2 is YFSETQ. The CDR3 runs 19 residues.

This chain links TRBV4-2 with TRBJ1-6; the D gene is possibly TRBD1 (5 bases). The germline gives CDR1 LGHNA, CDR2 YNFKEQ. CDR3 length: 17 residues. V was shortened by 1 base and J by 2 bases, with 12 bases between the two germline ends. This CDR3 reads CASSQGQNRAYNSPLHF. The CDR3 DNA is TGTGCCAGCAGCCAAGGACAGAATCGAGCCTATAATTCACCCCTCCACTTT.

The chain couples TRBV9 to TRBJ2-1; 10 nucleotides match TRBD1. CDR1 is SGDLS and CDR2 is YYNGEE in the germline V gene. The CDR3 totals 17 residues. J gave up 8 bases and V 3 bases, and 14 bases lay outside the gene matches. The CDR3 loop reads CASSATAGTGERDEQFF. CDR3 bases: TGTGCCAGCAGCGCCACCGCTGGGACAGGGGAGAGGGATGAGCAGTTCTTC. Looking up the rest from reference TRBV9 and TRBJ2-1 gives the full variable domain: DSGVTQTPKHLITATGQRVTLRCSPRSGDLSVYWYQQSLDQGLQFLIQYYNGEERAKGNILERFSAQQFPDLHSELNLSSLELGDSALYFCASSATAGTGERDEQFFGPGTRLTVL.

The chain recombines TRBV7-9 with TRBJ2-7; 9 bases fit TRBD1. The germline V gene encodes CDR1 SEHNR and CDR2 FQNEAQ (reference sequence). Trimming took 3 bases from V and 5 from J; bases not matched to a gene: 5. The length of the CDR3 is 14 residues. The CDR3 spells CASSLGTGFDEQYF. The CDR3 DNA follows: TGTGCCAGCAGCTTGGGGACAGGGTTCGACGAGCAGTACTTC.

The chain employs TRBV5-5 and TRBJ1-1; perhaps TRBD1 as D (5 bases). Trimming took 3 bases from V and 0 from J, leaving 15 bases between them. The CDR3 consists of 16 residues. The V gene's germline CDR1 is SGHKS and CDR2 YYEKEE (reference sequence). The DNA of the CDR3 is TGTGCCAGCAGCTGGGGTGCAGGGCGCATGAACACTGAAGCTTTCTTT. It yields the protein CASSWGAGRMNTEAFF.

The rearrangement uses TRBV7-9 and TRBJ2-1; 12 bases map to TRBD2. The ends lost 5 bases at V and 1 base at J; junction bases unmatched: 3. Germline V gene lookup returns CDR1 SEHNR and CDR2 FQNEAQ (reference sequence). This CDR3 is 16 amino acids long. CDR3 residues: CASSTTSGGSYNEQFF. The CDR3 bases are TGTGCCAGCAGCACAACTAGCGGGGGGTCCTACAATGAGCAGTTCTTC.

The chain couples TRBV14 to TRBJ2-5; 11 nucleotides agree with TRBD2. The V and J ends lost 3 bases and 3 bases, in that order; junction bases with no gene match: 9. This CDR3 comprises 17 residues. Per germline, CDR1 SGHDN and CDR2 FVKESK. The CDR3 reads CASSHNWGTSGEETQYF. CDR3 sequence (DNA): TGTGCCAGCAGCCATAATTGGGGGACTAGCGGTGAAGAGACCCAGTACTTC.